The 5 T cell receptor beta chains below all came from one sample that was sequenced in a study of blood T cells in healthy people across ages (dated by TCRdb to the mid-2010s). Library creation used 5' RACE. The instrument given in TCRdb is Illumina HiSeq 2500. The second PCR ran for about 6 to 11 cycles and used a J-beta primer mix along with a sample-barcoded 5' primer. The public reads were quality trimmed at Q25 with fastp and then assembled into clones with MiXCR by TCRdb, keeping productive beta chains. Records with the same CDR3 protein are collapsed into one entry carrying the most frequent genes and DNA. In this sample the table shows under 1 million distinct CDR3 sequences, under 45% of which occur a single time. The ten largest make up 15% to 25% of the sample. Sequenced: blood. These receptors originate from a man aged 60-69 years in good health.

This clonotype was seen a few times. DNA for the CDR3: TGCGCCAGCAGCCAAGAGCCCGGGACTAGTGGCACAGATACGCAGTATTTT. Protein product: CASSQEPGTSGTDTQYF. The chain links TRBV4-1 to TRBJ2-3; 8 bases match TRBD2. The junction had 6 bases not matched to a gene; V was cut back by 0 bases and J by 1 base. Germline V gives CDR1 MGHRA, CDR2 YSYEKL. The length of the CDR3 is 17 residues.

This clonotype was counted a few times. The chain combines TRBV28 with TRBJ2-1; 14 bases align to TRBD2. With V trimmed by 5 bases and J by 0 bases, 9 bases remained unmatched. Germline-derived CDR1 and CDR2 are MDHEN and SYDVKM. The CDR3 is made up of 19 amino acids. CDR3 bases: TGTGCCAGCAGTCCAGAGGGACTAGCGGGGGCGAGCTCCTACAATGAGCAGTTCTTC. This codes for CASSPEGLAGASSYNEQFF.

The V and J genes are TRBV11-2 and TRBJ2-7; either TRBD1 or TRBD2 may supply D (5 bases each). V lost 1 base and J 5 bases, leaving 12 bases between the germline ends. CDR1 is SGHAT and CDR2 is FQNNGV in the germline V gene. The CDR3 is made up of 14 amino acids. This chain's CDR3 is CASSLAGPTHEQYF. The CDR3 DNA reads as TGTGCCAGCAGCTTAGCGGGACCTACCCACGAGCAGTACTTC.

This clonotype was seen once. This chain uses TRBV15 with TRBJ2-5; TRBD1 might be the D (6 bases). The J call may be wrong; the DNA end is better matched by TRBJ2-7. The germline V gene encodes CDR1 LNHNV and CDR2 YYDKDF (reference sequence). The CDR3 is made up of 13 amino acids. The CDR3 protein is CATSTDRRYEQYF. CDR3 nucleotide sequence: TGTGCCACCAGTACCGACAGGAGATACGAGCAGTACTTC.

The chain has TRBV12-3 or TRBV12-4 and TRBJ2-1, with 11 bases that match TRBD2. The CDR3 length is 14 residues. Trimming removed 8 bases from V and 5 bases from J; junction bases left unmatched: 5. The CDR3 loop is CASSGTSGNNEQFF. The CDR3 DNA is TGTGCCAGCTCCGGGACTAGCGGAAACAATGAGCAGTTCTTC.